This T cell receptor beta chain was retrieved from a study of blood T cell repertoires in COVID-19. Sequenced by immunoSEQ multiplex PCR; TCRdb stores in-frame clones only, minus some. The top ten clones hold around 0.84% of a sample with 250,000 to 350,000 clones, around 89% of them seen once. The CDR3 loop spans 14 amino acids. Germline CDR1 MDHEN, CDR2 SYDVKM. The junction had 9 bases not matched to a gene; V was cut back by 11 bases and J by 1 base. The TCR comes from a man younger than 40 with acute or convalescent COVID-19. The sequenced sample consisted of peripheral blood. The chain combines TRBV28 with TRBJ2-3; 7 nucleotides agree with TRBD2. In DNA form, the CDR3 reads TGTGCCTCAAGAACTGGGGGGGGCACAGATACGCAGTATTTT. Protein product: CASRTGGGTDTQYF.